These 22 T cell receptor beta chains were sequenced from one sample in a study of blood T cell repertoires in COVID-19 (TCRdb year 2020). The method was the immunoSEQ multiplex PCR assay. The clones in this table, taken by TCRdb from immuneACCESS, are in-frame only. Not every clone is retained; where verified, under half of the shortfall comes from an unresolved V gene, and the cause of the rest is unknown. This sample gives approximately 170,000 clones in total; under 85% of them show up just once. Clones ranked in the top ten supply 10% to 15% of the sample. The sample was peripheral blood. The receptors originated from a man in his 70s who had recovered from COVID-19.

This rearrangement joins TRBV19 to TRBJ2-5; 10 bases are a match to TRBD2. V trimming: 8 bases; J trimming: 5 bases; junction bases outside the gene matches: 11. The CDR3 extends over 15 amino acids. Germline loops: CDR1 LNHDA, CDR2 SQIVND (reference sequence). The CDR3: CASGTPSGSFETQYF. In DNA, the CDR3 is TGTGCCAGTGGGACCCCTAGCGGGAGTTTTGAGACCCAGTACTTC.

The V gene is TRBV6-6, the J gene TRBJ1-1; 7 bases line up with TRBD1. The CDR3 has 15 residues. J gave up 5 bases and V 2 bases, and 8 bases lay outside the gene matches. Germline V gene lookup returns CDR1 MNHNY and CDR2 SVGAGI (reference sequence). Here the CDR3 reads CASSYPYRGGTEAFF. The CDR3 DNA is TGTGCCAGCAGTTACCCTTACAGGGGTGGAACTGAAGCTTTCTTT.

Written as DNA, the CDR3 is TGTGCCAGCTCACCAAACAGGGGAGATAATTCACCCCTCCACTTT. This sequence encodes CASSPNRGDNSPLHF. The V and J genes are TRBV18 and TRBJ1-6, with 7 bases lining up with TRBD1. Trimming cost V 2 bases and J 5 bases; bases outside gene matches: 3. The CDR3 consists of 15 residues. Germline V gene lookup returns CDR1 KGHSH and CDR2 LQKENI. Variable domain in full (rest from reference TRBV18 and TRBJ1-6): NAGVMQNPRHLVRRRGQEARLRCSPMKGHSHVYWYRQLPEEGLKFMVYLQKENIIDESGMPKERFSAEFPKEGPSILRIQQVVRGDSAAYFCASSPNRGDNSPLHFGNGTRLTVT.

This clone came up a few times. For the CDR3, the DNA is TGTGCCAGCAGTGAAAATTGGAGTAGGGAGCAGTTCTTC. This translates into CASSENWSREQFF. V gene TRBV6-1 combines with J gene TRBJ2-1; D call uncertain. This CDR3 comprises 13 residues. V was cut by 2 bases and J by 10 bases, with 12 bases left in between. Per the germline V gene, CDR1 is MNHNS and CDR2 is SASEGT.

The rearrangement links TRBV10-3 to TRBJ1-1, with 7 bases lining up with TRBD1. With 10 bases clipped from V and 1 base from J, the junction kept 3 bases outside the gene matches. From germline, CDR1 is ENHRY and CDR2 SYGVKD. CDR3 length: 12 residues. DNA for the CDR3: TGTGCCACCCGACAGGGGAACACTGAAGCTTTCTTT. Its translation: CATRQGNTEAFF.

The J gene is TRBJ2-2, the V gene TRBV6-5; 7 bases are a match to TRBD1. V was clipped by 6 bases and J by 3 bases; unmatched bases: 4. The CDR3 consists of 14 residues. CDR1 is MNHEY, CDR2 SVGAGI, per germline. The CDR3 region has the DNA TGTGCCAGCAGCTGGGGACAGCACACCGGGGAGCTGTTTTTT. Amino acids: CASSWGQHTGELFF.

The rearrangement links TRBV7-3 to TRBJ2-2; 10 positions agree with TRBD2. The germline CDR1 and CDR2 sequences are SGHTA and FQGTGA. Trimming at V came to 4 bases and at J to 4 bases, leaving 3 bases not matched to a gene. The CDR3 spans 15 residues. Written as DNA, the CDR3 is TGTGCCAGCAGCTGGGGACTAGCGCGCACCGGGGAGCTGTTTTTT. Translating it yields CASSWGLARTGELFF.

The V and J genes are TRBV24-1 and TRBJ2-2; 8 bases align to TRBD2. Germline CDR1 and CDR2: KGHDR and SFDVKD. The CDR3 runs to 13 residues. V shed 10 bases, J shed 0 bases, and the junction held 0 bases outside the gene matches. The CDR3 DNA reads TGTGCCACTAGCGGGACGAACACCGGGGAGCTGTTTTTT. Translated: CATSGTNTGELFF.

The V call is TRBV28, the J call TRBJ2-3; D might be TRBD1 (6 bases). CDR3 length: 15 amino acids. Trimming took 7 bases from V and 7 from J, leaving 21 bases between them. Germline lookup yields CDR1 MDHEN and CDR2 SYDVKM. This chain's CDR3 is CASTPGVEPLNTQYF. The CDR3 DNA reads TGTGCCAGCACCCCAGGGGTGGAACCACTCAATACGCAGTATTTT.

The CDR3 DNA is TGTGCCACCAGCAGAGATGTTGAGAGCCGCTCCTACGAGCAGTACTTC. Amino acid sequence: CATSRDVESRSYEQYF. The chain couples TRBV15 to TRBJ2-7; D is uncertain. Germline values: CDR1 LNHNV, CDR2 YYDKDF (reference sequence). Trimming stripped 0 bases from V and 0 bases from J, with 12 bases between. CDR3 length: 16 residues.

V is TRBV6-5 and J is TRBJ2-7, with 10 bases that match TRBD1. The CDR3 consists of 14 residues. Looked up from germline, CDR1 is MNHEY and CDR2 is SVGAGI. Trimming took 6 bases from V and 5 from J; bases not matched to a gene: 7. Written as DNA, the CDR3 is TGTGCCAGCAGCCTCCGGGACAGGGGCCACGAGCAGTACTTC. Translation gives CASSLRDRGHEQYF.

Regarding this clone: One end of the junction fails to match germline, which may point to a read error. The chain employs TRBV2 and TRBJ2-7, with 15 bases fitting TRBD2. Germline assignment: CDR1 SNHLY and CDR2 FYNNEI. This CDR3 has 16 amino acids. The CDR3 bases are TGTGCCAGCAGGGAAGGACTAGCGGGAGGGACCTACGAGCAGTACTTC. Its translation is CASREGLAGGTYEQYF.

V gene TRBV5-4 combines with J gene TRBJ1-1; 7 nucleotides agree with TRBD1. J gave up 10 bases and V 4 bases, and 10 bases lay outside the gene matches. This CDR3 has 13 amino acids. Germline CDR1 and CDR2: SGHNT and YYREEE (reference sequence). The CDR3 spells CASSGIQGLAAFF. Here the CDR3 DNA reads TGTGCCAGCAGCGGAATACAGGGGTTGGCAGCTTTCTTT.

This chain joins TRBV6-5 and TRBJ1-1; D possibly corresponds to TRBD1 (6 bases). V dropped 4 bases and J dropped 3 bases, with 12 bases sitting between them. CDR3 length: 14 residues. Germline lookup yields CDR1 MNHEY and CDR2 SVGAGI. In DNA, the CDR3 is TGTGCCAGCAGTTCCAGTAGGGGGTACACTGAAGCTTTCTTT. Its translation is CASSSSRGYTEAFF.

This sequence joins TRBV6-5 and TRBJ2-7; tentatively, D is TRBD2 (5 bases). The germline gives CDR1 MNHEY, CDR2 SVGAGI. This CDR3 has 14 amino acids. Trimming stripped 6 bases from V and 2 bases from J, with 14 bases between. The CDR3 is CASSGYTGTYEQYF. The CDR3 bases are TGTGCCAGCAGCGGTTACACCGGGACCTACGAGCAGTACTTC.

This clone came up a few times. V and J are TRBV9 and TRBJ2-2; D might be TRBD2 (5 bases). Deletions cut 0 bases from V and 1 base from J, with 10 bases between. In germline, CDR1 is SGDLS, CDR2 YYNGEE. The length of the CDR3 is 16 residues. In DNA form, the CDR3 reads TGTGCCAGCAGCGTAGTGGACTGGGGGAACACCGGGGAGCTGTTTTTT. As protein: CASSVVDWGNTGELFF. Based on the CDR3 plus reference TRBV9 and TRBJ2-2, the full variable domain is DSGVTQTPKHLITATGQRVTLRCSPRSGDLSVYWYQQSLDQGLQFLIQYYNGEERAKGNILERFSAQQFPDLHSELNLSSLELGDSALYFCASSVVDWGNTGELFFGEGSRLTVL.

The rearrangement links TRBV7-9 to TRBJ2-7, with TRBD2 as a possible D gene (6 bases). CDR1 is SEHNR, CDR2 FQNEAQ, per germline (reference sequence). V shed 4 bases and J shed 2 bases, with 12 bases lying between them. The CDR3 length is 14 residues. CDR3: CASSYPGSTYEQYF. CDR3 nucleotide sequence: TGTGCCAGCAGCTATCCCGGGAGCACCTACGAGCAGTACTTC.

This clone was seen only a few times. The CDR3 spells CASSFETSLVNNEQFF. The CDR3 DNA reads TGTGCCAGCAGCTTTGAGACTAGCTTGGTAAACAATGAGCAGTTCTTC. V usage is TRBV5-4 and J usage is TRBJ2-1, with TRBD2 matching 7 bases. The germline CDR1 and CDR2 sequences are SGHNT and YYREEE (reference sequence). Trimming at V came to 2 bases and at J to 5 bases, leaving 10 bases not matched to a gene. The CDR3 is made up of 16 amino acids. Full variable domain (outside the CDR3, taken from reference TRBV5-4 and TRBJ2-1): ETGVTQSPTHLIKTRGQQVTLRCSSQSGHNTVSWYQQALGQGPQFIFQYYREEENGRGNFPPRFSGLQFPNYSSELNVNALELDDSALYLCASSFETSLVNNEQFFGPGTRLTVL.

V and J are TRBV12-3 or TRBV12-4 and TRBJ1-3; D is perhaps TRBD1 (6 bases). There are 13 residues in the CDR3. Trimming removed 6 bases at V and 8 bases at J, with 14 bases between. The CDR3 DNA is TGTGCCAGCAGCCCGGGGGGGGCAGACACCATATATTTT. Its protein product is CASSPGGADTIYF.

The chain joins TRBV18 to TRBJ2-5; possible D gene TRBD2, 5 bases. CDR3 size: 13 residues. CDR1 is KGHSH and CDR2 is LQKENI in the germline V gene. Trimming removed 3 bases from V and 5 bases from J, with 10 bases in between. The CDR3 DNA sequence: TGTGCCAGCTCACCCGCGGGCCGGGAGACCCAGTACTTC. It is translated as CASSPAGRETQYF.

The CDR3, as DNA: TGTGCCAGCAGCTTGGGTTCTCGGGGTCGGCAGTTCTTC. This sequence encodes CASSLGSRGRQFF. The chain joins TRBV5-6 to TRBJ2-1; tentatively, D is TRBD2 (5 bases). CDR3 length: 13 amino acids. V was cut by 0 bases and J by 12 bases, with 13 bases left in between. CDR1 is SGHDT, CDR2 YYEEEE, per germline.

About this clone itself: The same CDR3 arises from other DNA sequences in this sample as well. J is TRBJ2-5 and V is TRBV11-2, with D perhaps matching TRBD1 (6 bases). Germline values: CDR1 SGHAT, CDR2 FQNNGV. The ends were cut back, 1 base at V and 5 bases at J, with 8 bases in the middle. CDR3 length: 13 amino acids. The CDR3 region is CASSLVQGETQYF. The CDR3, as DNA: TGTGCCAGCAGCTTAGTTCAGGGGGAGACCCAGTACTTC.